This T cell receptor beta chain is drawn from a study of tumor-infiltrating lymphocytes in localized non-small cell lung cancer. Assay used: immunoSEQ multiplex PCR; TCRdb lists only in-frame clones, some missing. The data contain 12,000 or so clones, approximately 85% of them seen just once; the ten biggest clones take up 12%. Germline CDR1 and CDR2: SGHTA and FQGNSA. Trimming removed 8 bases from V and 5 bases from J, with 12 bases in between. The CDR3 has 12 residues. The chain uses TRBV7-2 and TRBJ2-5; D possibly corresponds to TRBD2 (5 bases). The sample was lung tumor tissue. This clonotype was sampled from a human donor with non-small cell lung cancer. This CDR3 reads CASRETGETQYF. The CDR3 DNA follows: TGTGCCAGCCGAGAGACGGGGGAGACCCAGTACTTC.